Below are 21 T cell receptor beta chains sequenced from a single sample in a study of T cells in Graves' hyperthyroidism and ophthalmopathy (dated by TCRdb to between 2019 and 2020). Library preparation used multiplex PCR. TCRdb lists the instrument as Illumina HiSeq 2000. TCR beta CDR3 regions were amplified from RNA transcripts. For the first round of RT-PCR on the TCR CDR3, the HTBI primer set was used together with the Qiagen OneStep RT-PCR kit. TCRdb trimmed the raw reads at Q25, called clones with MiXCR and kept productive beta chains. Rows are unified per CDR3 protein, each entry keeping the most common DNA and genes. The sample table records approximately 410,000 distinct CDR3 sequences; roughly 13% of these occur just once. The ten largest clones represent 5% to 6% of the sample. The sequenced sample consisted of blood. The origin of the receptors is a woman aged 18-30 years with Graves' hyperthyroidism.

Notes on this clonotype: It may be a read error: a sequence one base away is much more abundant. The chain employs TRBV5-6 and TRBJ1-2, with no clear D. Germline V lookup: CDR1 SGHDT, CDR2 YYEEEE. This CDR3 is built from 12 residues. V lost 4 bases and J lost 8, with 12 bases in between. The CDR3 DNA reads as TGTGCCAGCAGCGAGGGAGTAGGCGGCTACACCTTC. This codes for CASSEGVGGYTF.

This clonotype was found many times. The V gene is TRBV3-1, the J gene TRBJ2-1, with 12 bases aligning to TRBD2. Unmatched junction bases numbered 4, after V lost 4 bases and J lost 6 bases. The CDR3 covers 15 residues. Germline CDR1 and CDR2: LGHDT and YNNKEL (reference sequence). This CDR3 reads CASSPSTSGSNEQFF. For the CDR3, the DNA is TGTGCCAGCAGCCCCTCGACTAGCGGGAGCAATGAGCAGTTCTTC.

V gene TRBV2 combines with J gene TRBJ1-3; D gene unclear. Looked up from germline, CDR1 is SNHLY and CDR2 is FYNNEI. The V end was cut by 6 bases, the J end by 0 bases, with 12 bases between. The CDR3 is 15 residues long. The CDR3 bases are TGTGCCAGCAGGGACTCCGGAATCTCTGGAAACACCATATATTTT. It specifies CASRDSGISGNTIYF.

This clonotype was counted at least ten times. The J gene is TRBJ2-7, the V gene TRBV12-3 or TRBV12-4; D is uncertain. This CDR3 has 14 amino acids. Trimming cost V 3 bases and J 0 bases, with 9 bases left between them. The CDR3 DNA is TGTGCCAGCAGTTTTGAGGCAGCCTCCTACGAGCAGTACTTC. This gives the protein CASSFEAASYEQYF.

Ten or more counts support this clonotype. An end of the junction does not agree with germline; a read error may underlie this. This chain's CDR3 is CASSEGWERFF. The CDR3 nucleotides are TGTGCCAGCAGTGAAGGGTGGGAGCGGTTCTTC. The rearrangement links TRBV2 to TRBJ2-1; possibly TRBD2 for D (5 bases). This CDR3 is 11 amino acids long. Germline V gene data show CDR1 as SNHLY and CDR2 as FYNNEI.

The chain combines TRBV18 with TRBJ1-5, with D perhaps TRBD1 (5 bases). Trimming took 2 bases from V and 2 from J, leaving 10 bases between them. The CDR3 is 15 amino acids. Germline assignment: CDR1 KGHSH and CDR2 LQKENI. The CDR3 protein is CASSPYATGNQPQHF. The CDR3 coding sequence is TGTGCCAGCTCACCATACGCGACAGGCAATCAGCCCCAGCATTTT.

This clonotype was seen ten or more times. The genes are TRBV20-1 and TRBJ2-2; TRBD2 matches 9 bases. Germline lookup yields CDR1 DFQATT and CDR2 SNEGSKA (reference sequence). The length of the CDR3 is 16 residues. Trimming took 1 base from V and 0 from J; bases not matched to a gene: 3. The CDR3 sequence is CSARGGGGANTGELFF. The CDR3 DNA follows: TGCAGTGCTAGAGGAGGCGGGGGGGCGAACACCGGGGAGCTGTTTTTT.

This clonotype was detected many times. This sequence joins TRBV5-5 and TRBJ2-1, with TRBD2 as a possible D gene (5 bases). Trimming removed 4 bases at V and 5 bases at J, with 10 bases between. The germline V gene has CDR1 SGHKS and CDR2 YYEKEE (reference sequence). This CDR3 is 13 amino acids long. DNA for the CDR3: TGTGCCAGCAGCCGGACTGGAAACAATGAGCAGTTCTTC. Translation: CASSRTGNNEQFF.

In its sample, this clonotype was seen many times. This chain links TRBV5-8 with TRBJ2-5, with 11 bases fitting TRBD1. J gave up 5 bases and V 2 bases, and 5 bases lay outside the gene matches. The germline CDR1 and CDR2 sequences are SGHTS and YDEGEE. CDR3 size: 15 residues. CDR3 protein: CASSLRTGGLETQYF. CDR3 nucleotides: TGTGCCAGCAGCTTAAGGACAGGGGGCCTTGAGACCCAGTACTTC.

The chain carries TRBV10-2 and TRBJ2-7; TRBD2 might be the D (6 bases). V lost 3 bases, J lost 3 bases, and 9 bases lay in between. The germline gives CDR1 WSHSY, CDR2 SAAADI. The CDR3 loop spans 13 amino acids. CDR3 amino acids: CASSDREDYEQYF. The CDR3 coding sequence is TGCGCCAGCAGTGACAGGGAGGACTACGAGCAGTACTTC.

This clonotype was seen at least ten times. The CDR3 loop reads CASSQAKQGRKQETQYF. In DNA form, the CDR3 reads TGTGCCAGCAGCCAAGCGAAACAGGGAAGGAAACAAGAGACCCAGTACTTC. This chain joins TRBV3-1 and TRBJ2-5, with D possibly TRBD1 on 6 matching bases. V dropped 1 base and J dropped 2 bases, with 17 bases sitting between them. The CDR3 runs to 17 residues. Germline CDR1 reads LGHDT; CDR2 reads YNNKEL (reference sequence).

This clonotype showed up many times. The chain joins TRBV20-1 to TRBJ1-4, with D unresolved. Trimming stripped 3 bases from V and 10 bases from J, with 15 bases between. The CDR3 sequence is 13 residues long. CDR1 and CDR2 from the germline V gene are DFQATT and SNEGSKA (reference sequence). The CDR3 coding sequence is TGCAGTGCTAGTTCGGTTGGGAACGGAAAACTGTTTTTT. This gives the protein CSASSVGNGKLFF.

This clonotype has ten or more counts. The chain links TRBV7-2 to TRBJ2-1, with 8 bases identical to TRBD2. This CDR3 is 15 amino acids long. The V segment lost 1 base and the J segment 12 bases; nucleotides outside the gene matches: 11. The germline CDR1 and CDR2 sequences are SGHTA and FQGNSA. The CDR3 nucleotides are TGTGCCAGCAGCTTAGAGACTAGCGATCCCGGCGGGCAGTTCTTC. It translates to CASSLETSDPGGQFF.

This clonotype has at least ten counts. Here the CDR3 reads CASSYSGTSGNNEQFF. CDR3 in DNA: TGTGCCAGCAGTTACTCGGGGACTAGCGGAAACAATGAGCAGTTCTTC. The chain recombines TRBV6-2 or TRBV6-3 with TRBJ2-1; TRBD2 agrees at 11 bases. From germline, CDR1 is MNHEY and CDR2 SVGEGT. V gave up 0 bases and J gave up 5 bases; unmatched junction bases: 3. The CDR3 spans 16 residues.

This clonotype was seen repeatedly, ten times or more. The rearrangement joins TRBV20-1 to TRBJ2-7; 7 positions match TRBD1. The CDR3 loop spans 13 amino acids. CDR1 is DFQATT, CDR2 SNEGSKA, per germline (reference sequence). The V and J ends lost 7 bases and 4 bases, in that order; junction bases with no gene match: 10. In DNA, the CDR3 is TGCAGTGGAGGAAGGGGGCGAGGGTACGAGCAGTACTTC. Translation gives CSGGRGRGYEQYF.

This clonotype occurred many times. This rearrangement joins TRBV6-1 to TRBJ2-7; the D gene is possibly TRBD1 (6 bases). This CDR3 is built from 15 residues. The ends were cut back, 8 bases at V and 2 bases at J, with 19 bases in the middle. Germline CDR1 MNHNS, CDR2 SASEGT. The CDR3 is CASGPSTGFAYEQYF. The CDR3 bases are TGTGCCAGCGGGCCCTCGACAGGCTTCGCCTACGAGCAGTACTTC.

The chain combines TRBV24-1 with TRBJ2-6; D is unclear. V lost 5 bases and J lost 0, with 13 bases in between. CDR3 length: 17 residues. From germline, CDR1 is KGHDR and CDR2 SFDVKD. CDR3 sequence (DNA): TGTGCCACCAGTGTACAGAGAGTTTTCTCTGGGGCCAACGTCCTGACTTTC. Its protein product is CATSVQRVFSGANVLTF.

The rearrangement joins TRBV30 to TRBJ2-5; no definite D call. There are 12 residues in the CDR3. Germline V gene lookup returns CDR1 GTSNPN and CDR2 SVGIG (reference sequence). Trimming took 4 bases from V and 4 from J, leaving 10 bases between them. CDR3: CAWIGNLETQYF. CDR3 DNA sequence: TGTGCCTGGATCGGAAATTTAGAGACCCAGTACTTC.

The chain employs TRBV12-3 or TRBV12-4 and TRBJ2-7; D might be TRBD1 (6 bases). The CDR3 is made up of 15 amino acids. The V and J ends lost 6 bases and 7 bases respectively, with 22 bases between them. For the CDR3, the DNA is TGTGCCAGCAGCCAAAACACAGGACAGTCTAGGGAGCAGTACTTC. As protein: CASSQNTGQSREQYF.

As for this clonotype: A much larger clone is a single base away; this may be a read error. This CDR3 is CASSQLNWGRRHNEQFF. The CDR3, as DNA: TGTGCCAGCAGCCAACTTAATTGGGGGCGCCGACACAATGAGCAGTTCTTC. This chain uses TRBV6-1 with TRBJ2-1; D perhaps matches TRBD1 (6 bases). V was cut by 6 bases and J by 5 bases, with 23 bases left in between. Germline-derived CDR1 and CDR2 are MNHNS and SASEGT. The CDR3 runs 17 residues.

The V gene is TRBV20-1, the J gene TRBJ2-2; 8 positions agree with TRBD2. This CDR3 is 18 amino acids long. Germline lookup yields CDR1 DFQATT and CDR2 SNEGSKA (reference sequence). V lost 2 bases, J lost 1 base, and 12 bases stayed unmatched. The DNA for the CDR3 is TGCAGTGCTAGACCCCCGGATGGTAGCGGGGAGAACACCGGGGAGCTGTTTTTT. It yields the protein CSARPPDGSGENTGELFF.